This TCR beta chain was captured by sequencing in a study of blood T cells in healthy people across ages (dated by TCRdb to between 2014 and 2017). A note on the overall study: In model experiments, template switching captured about one uniquely barcoded TCR beta cDNA molecule for every two T cells. To avoid experimental bias, donors of different ages were distributed randomly across sequencing lanes. For two donors (one aged 18 to 30 and one aged 80 or older), the study analyzed two additional independent replicas of 1 million unique cDNA reads from the same blood draw. Using deep sequencing normalized with unique cDNA molecular identifiers, the study measured how TCR beta repertoire diversity changes with age. The donors were split into four age groups: young (average around 15 years), middle-aged (39), aged (62) and long-lived (about 74). What the research found in general, with its limitations: Compared with the aged group, more naive CD4+ T cells, fewer expanded clones and increased TCR diversity were shown by the long-lived group, suggesting age selection. As age increased, observed TCR beta diversity per million T cells dropped in a roughly linear way, and a significant reduction was already evident by age around 41. Because profiling used bulk unsorted PBMCs, naive and antigen-experienced compartments could not be compared conclusively. There was a strong correlation between observed TCR beta diversity and the percentage of naive T cells measured by flow cytometry. The CMV infection status of donors was not known, potentially confounding age-related changes in expanded clonotypes. Total diversity estimates from one million sequenced T cells were considered lower bounds and underestimates.

The CDR3 starts with the cysteine, ends with the phenylalanine, and has 11 residues. Only CDR3 DNA remains: 33 bases, in frame from the first base. The V and J ends are trimmed by 4 bases and 8 bases, leaving 9 bases between them. CDR1 is given as SGHDT and CDR2 as YYEEEE, both from the germline V gene. Systemically healthy Caucasian individuals from Russia, approximately 39 in total and aged roughly 6 to 100 years, were included as donors. Approximately 10 milliliters of peripheral blood were collected from each donor into EDTA-treated Vacutainer tubes. Ficoll-Paque density-gradient centrifugation was used to isolate PBMCs, with at least 6.5 million obtained per sample. Total RNA was extracted from PBMCs with Trizol reagent, with at least 6 micrograms obtained per sample. For every donor, flow cytometry on a PBMC aliquot measured the percentage of naive CD45RAhigh/CD27high T cells. Points on this clonotype: Its specific antigen is unknown. Per-base qualities were not stored, and no clone one base away is much larger.

Libraries came from 5' RACE. The sample was run on an Illumina HiSeq 2500. A second PCR of about 7 to 12 cycles was run with a J-beta primer mix and a sample-barcoded 5' primer. A template-switch 5' adaptor carrying 12 random nucleotides introduced a unique molecular identifier onto each TCR beta cDNA molecule. At least 3 million CDR3-containing paired-end reads were obtained from each sample. First-strand cDNA synthesis was performed from all RNA using the Mint cDNA synthesis kit, with priming by a TRBC-specific oligonucleotide. After uracil-DNA glycosylase treatment, a first 18-cycle PCR used universal primers M1SS and BC2_uni_R on all cDNA. The published analysis was carried out like this. For normalization, 1 million high-quality reads were randomly selected from each sample, with every read carrying a distinct molecular identifier. Reads sharing molecular identifiers were discarded rather than binned into consensus sequences. MiTCR, with a Q25 quality threshold and the strictest error-elimination algorithm, was used for CDR3 identification, clonotype clustering and error correction. Lower-bound total TCR beta diversity was estimated with a nonparametric unseen species model using Euler transformation. TCRdb ran its own pipeline on the public reads, namely fastp trimming at Q25 and MiXCR clone calling, and kept in-frame beta chains. Rows matching on CDR3 protein sequence are summarized as one entry with the most common DNA and genes. It is TCRdb's table, rather than the study itself, that gives the V and J calls and clone size. In this sample the table shows 1.2 million to 1.5 million distinct CDR3 sequences, 42% of which occur a single time. Around 8% of the sample rests with the top ten.

The V and J segments used are TRBV5-6 and TRBJ1-2; matching of 6 bases hints at TRBD1 as the D gene. This sequence was found in a young woman in good health. The sequenced material came from blood. The nucleotides are TGTGCCAGCAGCACGGACAGAGGCTACACCTTC. It translates as CASSTDRGYTF.